This TCR beta chain is drawn from a study of T-cell memory formation after mild COVID-19. Study conclusions and caveats: Clones that shrank (day 15 to 85) were balanced CD4/CD8, whereas later expanders leaned CD4+. Day 37-peaking second-wave clones had unconfirmed SARS-CoV-2 specificity.

Constant-segment primers served in 5'RACE that generated TCR alpha and TCR beta cDNA libraries bearing sample barcodes and UMIs. TCRdb itself ran the 5' RACE reads through MiXCR, one entry per CDR3 protein. Altogether approximately 430,000 distinct CDR3 sequences are present, roughly a quarter being singletons, with the ten largest covering around 14%. This clonotype was detected a few times. Antigen: not known. The receptor comes from an adult woman who had mild COVID-19 (a few samples of this study predate the infection). Cell type and time point are not known. Input material: PBMCs or a T cell subset sorted from them (not recorded which).

CDR3 bases: TGTGCCAGCAGCTCTCCTGGGGAGGGAGACATTCAGTACTTC. Encoded protein: CASSSPGEGDIQYF. J is TRBJ2-4 and V is TRBV5-8; 7 positions agree with TRBD2. Trimming removed 3 bases from V and 8 bases from J; junction bases left unmatched: 8. The CDR3 runs 14 residues. Germline-derived CDR1 and CDR2 are SGHTS and YDEGEE.